The source of this T cell receptor (beta chain) is a study of blood T cell repertoires in COVID-19. Sequencing used immunoSEQ multiplex PCR; TCRdb keeps in-frame clones, though not all of them. The sample carries approximately 180,000 clones, more than 75% recorded once. This clonotype originated in a man between 35 and 55 years old with active or convalescent COVID-19. The specimen was peripheral blood.

The CDR3 loop reads CASSEYQANYGYTF. The CDR3 bases are TGTGCCAGCAGTGAGTACCAGGCTAACTATGGCTACACCTTC. The chain links TRBV6-1 to TRBJ1-2; D not certain. The V and J ends lost 3 bases and 0 bases respectively, with 8 bases between them. There are 14 residues in the CDR3. Per the germline V gene, CDR1 is MNHNS and CDR2 is SASEGT.